The clone carrying this T cell receptor beta chain was recorded only once. The data originate from a study of cytomegalovirus exposure and HLA in healthy donors. In the study overall: Ancestry clustering placed around 81% of some 400 genotyped donors in the Caucasian-associated cluster.

The study ran its PCR with 60 Vbeta and 13 Jbeta primers. Authors' data handling: A later analysis counted 80 million or so unique TCR beta chains, around 10 million shared. Sequenced by immunoSEQ multiplex PCR; TCRdb stores in-frame clones only, minus some. V and J calls and clone size are given by that table; D and trimming were obtained from the DNA. The sample contains about 180,000 clones, 65% to 80% of which appear only once. The trim removed 5 bases at V and 6 bases at J, leaving 3 bases unmatched. The germline V gene encodes CDR1 MDHEN and CDR2 SYDVKM. The CDR3 contains 14 residues. Source material: PBMCs. This chain links TRBV28 with TRBJ1-5, with 11 nucleotides matching TRBD1. This clonotype was sampled from a woman aged 50 to 60 in good health and CMV-seropositive. This chain's CDR3 is CASSGQGASQPQHF. Written as DNA, the CDR3 is TGTGCCAGCAGTGGACAGGGGGCTAGTCAGCCCCAGCATTTT.